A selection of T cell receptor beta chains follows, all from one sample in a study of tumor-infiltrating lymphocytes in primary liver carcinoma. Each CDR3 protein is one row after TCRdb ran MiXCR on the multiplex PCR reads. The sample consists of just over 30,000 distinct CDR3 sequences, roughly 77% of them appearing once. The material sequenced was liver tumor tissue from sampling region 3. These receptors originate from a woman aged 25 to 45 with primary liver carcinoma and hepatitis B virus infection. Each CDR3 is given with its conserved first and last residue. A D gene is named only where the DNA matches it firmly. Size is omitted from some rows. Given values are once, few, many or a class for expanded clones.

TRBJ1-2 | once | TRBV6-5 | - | CANSPRIDYGYTF | TGTGCCAACAGTCCCAGGATAGATTATGGCTACACCTTC
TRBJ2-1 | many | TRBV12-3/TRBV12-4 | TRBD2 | CASLRLAGIYNEQFF | TGTGCCAGCTTGAGACTAGCGGGAATCTACAATGAGCAGTTCTTC
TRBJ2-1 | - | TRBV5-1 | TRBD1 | CASSPGTAAASEQFF | TGCGCCAGCAGTCCGGGGACAGCGGCGGCGTCGGAGCAGTTCTTC
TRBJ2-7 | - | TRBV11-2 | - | CASSLAPGHTSEQYF | TGTGCCAGCAGCTTAGCCCCGGGCCATACGTCCGAGCAGTACTTC
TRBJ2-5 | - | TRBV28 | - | CANSGIGGWETQYF | TGTGCCAACAGTGGGATTGGGGGATGGGAGACCCAGTACTTC
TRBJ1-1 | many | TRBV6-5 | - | CASSSAGTLMNTEAFF | TGTGCCAGCAGTTCGGCAGGAACCCTCATGAACACTGAAGCTTTCTTT
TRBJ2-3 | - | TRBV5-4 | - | CASSPPGMGADTQYF | TGTGCCAGCAGCCCGCCCGGGATGGGGGCGGATACTCAGTATTTT
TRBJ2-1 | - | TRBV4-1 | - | CACSQEWVPQRSYNEQFF | TGCGCATGCAGCCAAGAATGGGTCCCCCAGAGGTCCTACAATGAGCAGTTCTTC
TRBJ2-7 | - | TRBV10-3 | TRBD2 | CAISEFSGGSTKQYF | TGTGCCATCAGTGAGTTTAGCGGGGGCTCTACCAAGCAGTACTTC
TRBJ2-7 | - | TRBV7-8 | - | CASSLRTYGGEQCF | TGTGCCAGCAGCTTGCGGACATATGGCGGGGAGCAGTGCTTC
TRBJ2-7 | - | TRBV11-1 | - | CTCSFMSYEQYF | TGTACCTGCAGCTTCATGAGTTACGAGCAGTACTTC
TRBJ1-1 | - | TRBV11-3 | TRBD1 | CASSVQDRARKRWSNTEAFF | TGTGCCAGCAGCGTTCAGGACAGGGCGCGCAAGAGGTGGAGTAACACTGAAGCTTTCTTT
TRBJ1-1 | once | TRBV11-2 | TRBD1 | CANSARDRGRERRSNTEVFF | TGTGCCAACAGCGCTCGGGACAGGGGGCGCGAGAGGAGGAGTAACACTGAAGTTTTCTTT
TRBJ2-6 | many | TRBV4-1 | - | CASSQDRRGTGTNVLTF | TGCGCCAGCAGCCAAGATCGTAGAGGGACTGGGACCAACGTCCTGACTTTC
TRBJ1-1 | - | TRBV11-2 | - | CACRYRGERAEAFF | TGTGCCTGCAGATATAGAGGGGAGAGGGCTGAAGCTTTCTTT
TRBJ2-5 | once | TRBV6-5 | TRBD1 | CGSTDRGLTQYF | TGTGGCAGTACCGACAGGGGGCTGACCCAGTACTTC
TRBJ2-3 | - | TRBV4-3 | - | CASSQLVWLSDLDDTQYF | TGCGCCAGCAGCCAGTTGGTCTGGCTGAGTGATCTCGATGATACGCAGTATTTT
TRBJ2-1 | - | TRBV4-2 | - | CTSSQVVSVRSSYNVQFF | TGTACCAGCAGCCAAGTGGTGAGCGTCCGAAGCTCCTACAATGTGCAGTTCTTC
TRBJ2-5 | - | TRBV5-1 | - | CASSSDGGGTQYF | TGCGCCAGCAGCTCGGACGGAGGGGGGACCCAGTACTTC
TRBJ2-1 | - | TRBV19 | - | CASSMGDYNEQFF | TGTGCCAGTAGTATGGGGGACTACAATGAGCAGTTCTTC
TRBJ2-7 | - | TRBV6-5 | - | CANSYNDSSPYEQYF | TGTGCCAACAGTTACAACGACAGCAGCCCCTACGAGCAGTACTTC
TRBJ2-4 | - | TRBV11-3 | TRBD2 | CASSPGRSRNIQYF | TGTGCCAGCAGCCCCGGGAGGTCTAGGAACATTCAGTACTTC
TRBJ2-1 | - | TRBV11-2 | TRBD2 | CASSTSLAGGYNELSF | TGTGCCAGCAGCACCTCCCTAGCGGGAGGATACAATGAGCTGTCCTTC
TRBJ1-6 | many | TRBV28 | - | CASSFGAYNSPLHF | TGTGCCAGCAGTTTTGGGGCCTATAATTCACCCCTCCACTTT
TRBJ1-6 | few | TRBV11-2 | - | CASSFVMNSPLQF | TGTGCCAGCAGTTTTGTAATGAATTCACCCCTCCAGTTT
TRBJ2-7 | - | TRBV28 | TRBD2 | CATSSPWLAGINEQYF | TGTGCCACCAGTTCGCCTTGGCTAGCGGGAATCAATGAGCAGTACTTC
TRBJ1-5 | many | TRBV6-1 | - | CASSEAREKASQHF | TGTGCAAGCAGTGAGGCGAGGGAAAAGGCGTCCCAGCATTTT
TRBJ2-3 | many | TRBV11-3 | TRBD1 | CASSMDREVDTQYF | TGTGCCAGCAGCATGGACAGGGAGGTAGATACGCAGTATTTT
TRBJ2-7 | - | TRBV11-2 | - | CDSSPRTGKTYEHYF | TGTGACAGCAGCCCCAGGACGGGCAAGACCTACGAGCACTACTTC
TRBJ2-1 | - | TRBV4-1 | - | CASSQVNKEQFF | TGCGCCAGCAGCCAAGTGAATAAAGAGCAGTTCTTC
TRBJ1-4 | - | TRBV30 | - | CAWSVAGVRGEKLFF | TGTGCCTGGAGTGTAGCAGGGGTCAGGGGAGAAAAACTGTTCTTT
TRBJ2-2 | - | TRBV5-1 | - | CASSLAAGNIGEQFF | TGCGCCAGCAGCTTGGCTGCGGGGAACATCGGGGAGCAGTTTTTT
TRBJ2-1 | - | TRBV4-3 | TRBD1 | CANSQDSGTAVNEQFF | TGCGCCAACAGCCAAGACTCGGGGACAGCGGTGAATGAGCAGTTCTTC
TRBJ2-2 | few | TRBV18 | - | CASSPPVLAATNTGELFF | TGTGCCAGCTCACCACCGGTGCTAGCCGCAACGAACACCGGGGAGCTGTTTTTT
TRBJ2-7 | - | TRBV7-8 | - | CASSSSRGRTMSSYEQYF | TGTGCCAGTAGCTCGAGTCGCGGTCGTACTATGAGCTCATACGAGCAGTACTTC
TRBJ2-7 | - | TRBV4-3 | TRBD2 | CASSKDRTRITYEQYF | TGCGCCAGCAGCAAAGATAGGACTAGGATCACTTACGAGCAGTACTTC
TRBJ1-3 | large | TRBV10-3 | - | CAISESVSGNTIYF | TGTGCCATCAGTGAGTCAGTTTCTGGAAACACCATATATTTT
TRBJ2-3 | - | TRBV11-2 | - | CANSLNPAPDTQYF | TGTGCCAATAGCTTGAACCCGGCGCCCGATACGCAGTATTTT
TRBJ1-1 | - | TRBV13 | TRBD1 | CASRTGDADTEALF | TGTGCCAGCAGGACAGGGGATGCAGACACTGAAGCTTTATTT
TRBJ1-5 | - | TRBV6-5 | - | CASSLSQIQPRHF | TGTGCCAGCAGTCTATCTCAGATTCAGCCCCGGCATTTT
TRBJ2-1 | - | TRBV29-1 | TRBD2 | CSVVLAGGLTGNEQFF | TGCAGCGTTGTCCTAGCGGGAGGACTGACGGGAAATGAGCAGTTCTTC
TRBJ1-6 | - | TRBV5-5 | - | CDRSLDVSNSSLHF | TGTGACAGGAGCTTGGACGTCAGTAATTCATCCCTCCACTTT
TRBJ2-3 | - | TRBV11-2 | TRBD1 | CASSRMRQGRGDMQYF | TGTGCCAGTAGCCGGATGCGACAGGGAAGGGGAGATATGCAGTATTTT
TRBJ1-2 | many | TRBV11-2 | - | CANSLEPTNYGYTF | TGTGCCAACAGCTTAGAGCCTACTAACTATGGCTACACCTTC
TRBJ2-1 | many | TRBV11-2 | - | CASSLGINSYDEQFF | TGTGCCAGCAGCCTCGGGATTAACTCCTACGATGAGCAGTTCTTC
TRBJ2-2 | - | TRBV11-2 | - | CASSFRLPRDAGELFF | TGTGCCAGCAGCTTCCGACTACCGAGAGATGCGGGGGAGCTGTTTTTT
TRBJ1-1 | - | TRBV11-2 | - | CASRYTGERAEAFF | TGTGCCAGCAGATATACGGGAGAGAGGGCTGAAGCTTTCTTT
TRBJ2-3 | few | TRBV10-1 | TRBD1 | CASSEYRGSTQYF | TGCGCCAGCAGTGAGTACAGGGGGAGTACGCAGTATTTT
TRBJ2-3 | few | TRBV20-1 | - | CSARRMAGRTDTQYF | TGCAGTGCTAGAAGGATGGCGGGAAGGACAGATACGCAGTATTTT
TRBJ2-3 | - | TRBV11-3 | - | CPSSISGLTDTQNF | TGTCCCAGCAGCATTAGCGGCCTCACAGATACTCAGAATTTT
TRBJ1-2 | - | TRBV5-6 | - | CASIFGVEGCTF | TGTGCCAGCATCTTCGGGGTGGAGGGCTGCACCTTC